Sequencing of this TCR beta chain was carried out in a study of blood T cell repertoires in COVID-19. Study-wide context: Spain, Italy and the United States supplied samples that represented acute and convalescent COVID-19. Nucleic acid was either cDNA or gDNA, and it came from T cells, B-cell-depleted T cells, or PBMCs.

Original handling: The assay estimated nucleated cells by amplifying reference gene primers. TCRdb's table, derived via immunoSEQ multiplex PCR, lists solely in-frame clones and lacks some. The DNA gave D and trimming, while V, J and clone size come from that table. The table includes around 200,000 clones, about nine tenths detected once. This clone was found once. Sequencing was carried out using peripheral blood. The clonotype comes from a man between 65 and 85 years old with active or convalescent COVID-19.

DNA for the CDR3: TGTGCCAGCAGTACAAGCGGGGAGCTGTTTTTT. Residues: CASSTSGELFF. This chain uses TRBV12-3 or TRBV12-4 with TRBJ2-2; D not certain. The length of the CDR3 is 11 residues. V gave up 5 bases and J gave up 7 bases, with 5 bases separating them.